This T cell receptor (beta chain) was documented in a study of control samples from healthy donors and cancer patients (dated by TCRdb to 2019 to 2021). Library method: the immunoSEQ multiplex PCR assay. TCRdb stores this immuneACCESS table with in-frame sequences only. Part of the clones is absent; in the studies checked, under half of the shortfall reflects unresolved V genes, and no reason is known for the rest. For this sample the table gives approximately 76,000 clones, of which approximately 80% were detected only once. Clones ranked in the top ten supply 11% of the sample. As to this clone: Its specific antigen is unknown. The record has no base qualities; no much larger clone is one base away.

From a lookup of the germline V gene (reference sequence), CDR1 and CDR2 are SEHNR and FQNEAQ. Ends trimmed: V by 3 bases, J by 10 bases; bases unmatched to a gene: 4. From its cysteine to its phenylalanine, the CDR3 spans 14 amino acids. Of all the DNA, just the CDR3 is kept, 42 bases in frame from base 1. Sequenced sample: PBMCs. The V and J segments used are TRBV7-9 and TRBJ1-6, and TRBD1 aligns with 9 junction nucleotides. The TCR originated in a man aged 60 to 69 with head and neck cancer. The DNA sequence is as follows: TGTGCCAGCAGCTTCGGACAGGGGTGGTCACCCCTCCACTTT. Its product reads: CASSFGQGWSPLHF.